Listed below are T cell receptor beta chains from one sample, sequenced in a study of human versus mouse CDR3 diversity and MHC coevolution. Using immunoSEQ multiplex PCR, the repertoire was profiled, and TCRdb retains in-frame clones only, with some absent. The data contain just under 60,000 clones, 85% to 95% of them singletons. Sequencing was done on a sample of naive CD4+ T cells from blood. Every receptor here comes from a person in their sixties or seventies in good health. The CDR3 runs from the conserved cysteine through the conserved F or W. A D gene is named only where the DNA matches it firmly. Clone size appears in some rows only: once, few, many, or a class for an expanded clone.

>TRBD2|TRBV9|TRBJ2-7|NA
TGTGCCAGCAGCGTAGGTAGCGGGAGGATTGACGAGCAGTACTTC
CASSVGSGRIDEQYF
>NA|TRBV5-4|TRBJ1-1|NA
TGTGCCAGCAGCTTGGAGACACCGGGGAGGACTGAAGCTTTCTTT
CASSLETPGRTEAFF
>TRBD1|TRBV7-3|TRBJ1-2|NA
TGTGCCAGCAGCCCGACAGGGGGCAACTATGGCTACACCTTC
CASSPTGGNYGYTF
>TRBD1|TRBV9|TRBJ2-2|NA
TGTGCCAGCAGCGTAGATGTCGGGACAGGGGATGTACCCGGGGAGCTGTTTTTT
CASSVDVGTGDVPGELFF
>TRBD1|TRBV18|TRBJ1-6|NA
TGTGCCAGCTCACCTAACAGGGGGCCCGGTAATTCACCCCTCCACTTT
CASSPNRGPGNSPLHF
>TRBD2|TRBV9|TRBJ2-3|NA
TGTGCCAGCAGCTACGGGACTAGCGGGAGAGGGGGGGATACGCAGTATTTT
CASSYGTSGRGGDTQYF
>TRBD1|TRBV6-1|TRBJ1-2|NA
TGTGCCAGCAGTGAGGGACAGGGGAACTATGGCTACACCTTC
CASSEGQGNYGYTF
>TRBD2|TRBV27|TRBJ2-3|NA
TGTGCCAGCCAAAGGACTAGCGGGCCGGTCGTGACGCAGTATTTT
CASQRTSGPVVTQYF
>TRBD1|TRBV11-3|TRBJ2-7|NA
TGTGCCAGCAGCCTCTCCGGGACAGGGAATTACGAGCAGTACTTC
CASSLSGTGNYEQYF
>NA|TRBV7-9|TRBJ1-2|NA
TGTGCCAGCAGCCCTAGCGTGGTATCTGGTGACTATGGCTACACCTTC
CASSPSVVSGDYGYTF
>NA|TRBV7-6|TRBJ1-4|NA
TGTGCCAGCAGCTTAGAGACAGGAAAGAATGAAAAACTGTTTTTT
CASSLETGKNEKLFF
>NA|TRBV2|TRBJ2-5|NA
TGTGCCAGCAGTGTTTCTACGGGAGTGGGAGAGACCCAGTACTTC
CASSVSTGVGETQYF
>NA|TRBV5-5|TRBJ1-2|once
TGTGCCAGCAGCTTGGATAGTAGCAACTATGGCTACACCTTC
CASSLDSSNYGYTF
>TRBD1|TRBV7-3|TRBJ2-1|NA
TGTGCCAGCAGCTCACCGGGACAGGGTCCCGAGGAGCAGTTCTTC
CASSSPGQGPEEQFF
>TRBD2|TRBV7-3|TRBJ2-2|once
TGTGCCAGCAGCTCGGGACTAGCGGCCGGCGGGGAGCTGTTTTTT
CASSSGLAAGGELFF
>TRBD2|TRBV2|TRBJ2-3|NA
TGTGCCAGCATAATCTCTAGCGGGATGGATACGCAGTATTTT
CASIISSGMDTQYF
>TRBD1|TRBV4-1|TRBJ1-5|NA
TGCGCCAGCAGCCACAACGACAGGGGAGGCAATCAGCCCCAGCATTTT
CASSHNDRGGNQPQHF
>NA|TRBV19|TRBJ1-1|NA
TGTGCCAGTAGAGACGACAGCCTGAACACTGAAGCTTTCTTT
CASRDDSLNTEAFF
>NA|TRBV11-3|TRBJ2-7|NA
TGTGCCAGCAGCTTACTAGGCGAGCAGTACTTC
CASSLLGEQYF
>NA|TRBV7-2|TRBJ1-5|NA
TGTGCCAGCAGCTTAGCGGTAGACAATCAGCCCCAGCATTTT
CASSLAVDNQPQHF
>TRBD1|TRBV9|TRBJ2-3|NA
TGTGCCAGCAGCGTAGGAGGGGGCTTAGATACGCAGTATTTT
CASSVGGGLDTQYF
>TRBD1|TRBV5-1|TRBJ1-4|NA
TGCGCCAGCAGCCCGGGACAGGGGGCGGCTAATGAAAAACTGTTTTTT
CASSPGQGAANEKLFF
>NA|TRBV6-5|TRBJ2-3|NA
TGTGCCAGCAGTTACGGACAGATCACAGATACGCAGTATTTT
CASSYGQITDTQYF
>TRBD2|TRBV5-1|TRBJ2-5|NA
TGCGCCAGCGCGGCGGGAGAGGGGGAGACCCAGTACTTC
CASAAGEGETQYF
>NA|TRBV19|TRBJ1-1|NA
TGTGCCAGTAGTATTCTTCTGAACACTGAAGCTTTCTTT
CASSILLNTEAFF
>NA|TRBV2|TRBJ1-2|once
TGTGCCAGCAGTATCCTTAACTATGGCTACACCTTC
CASSILNYGYTF
>TRBD1|TRBV9|TRBJ2-5|NA
TGTGCCAGCAGCGTACACCCGACAGGGGGCGTCGGGGGGCAGCAAGAGACCCAGTACTTC
CASSVHPTGGVGGQQETQYF
>NA|TRBV2|TRBJ1-1|NA
TGTGCCAGCAGTGGACAGAGTATCACTGAAGCTTTCTTT
CASSGQSITEAFF
>TRBD1|TRBV6-5|TRBJ2-5|NA
TGTGCCACCCCAGGACAGGGGCCACAAGAGACCCAGTACTTC
CATPGQGPQETQYF
>NA|TRBV6-6|TRBJ1-2|NA
TGTGCCAGCAGTTACTCAGCACTGACTAACTATGGCTACACCTTC
CASSYSALTNYGYTF
>NA|TRBV5-1|TRBJ2-5|NA
TGCGCCAGCAGCTTCACCCCGGGTCAAGGTCGGGAGACCCAGTACTTC
CASSFTPGQGRETQYF
>NA|TRBV2|TRBJ1-2|NA
TGTGCCAGCAGTGAAGGACAGAACTATGGCTACACCTTC
CASSEGQNYGYTF